These 18 T cell receptor beta chains were all obtained from the same sample, sequenced in a study of PD-1 blockade in classical Hodgkin lymphoma. The data were produced by immunoSEQ multiplex PCR, yet TCRdb's version contains in-frame clones alone and is incomplete. Found here are around 45,000 clones, roughly 78% of them singletons; the top ten hold around 37%. Time point: cycle 4 day 1 (C4D1), after 5 to 7 weeks of nivolumab. Relapse was seen in all patients after autologous stem cell transplantation, and brentuximab vedotin exposure was variable. The sample was peripheral blood mononuclear cells (PBMCs), taken before the fourth cycle of nivolumab. These receptors all come from a human donor with classical Hodgkin lymphoma.

This clone was counted once. The chain has TRBV6-6 and TRBJ2-5; D may be TRBD2 (6 bases). The CDR3 length is 13 residues. Germline loops: CDR1 MNHNY, CDR2 SVGAGI (reference sequence). V was clipped by 4 bases and J by 5 bases, with 11 bases between them. CDR3 sequence: CASSSQEGETQYF. In nucleotides, the CDR3 is TGTGCCAGCAGTTCCCAGGAGGGGGAGACCCAGTACTTC.

The V gene is TRBV5-4, the J gene TRBJ2-7, with unresolved D. Germline V CDR1 and CDR2: SGHNT, YYREEE (reference sequence). Between the trimmed V and J ends, which lost 3 bases and 0 bases, there was a span of 13 bases. The CDR3 totals 15 residues. The chain's CDR3 is CASSSDIRSSYEQYF. CDR3 sequence (DNA): TGTGCCAGCAGCTCTGACATCAGGAGCTCCTACGAGCAGTACTTC.

The gene calls are TRBV11-3 and TRBJ1-3; D might be TRBD1 (5 bases). The CDR3 runs to 17 residues. Trimming left V 5 bases short and J 4 bases short, with 21 bases between. Germline CDR1 and CDR2: SGHNT and YENEEA. CDR3 nucleotides: TGTGCCAGCAGCACTAGGGGTCGGACGGCGGACGGAAACACCATATATTTT. Residues: CASSTRGRTADGNTIYF.

The chain uses TRBV7-8 and TRBJ1-2; D is uncertain. The CDR3 runs 14 residues. The ends were cut back, 1 base at V and 6 bases at J, with 12 bases in the middle. Germline CDR1 reads SGHVS; CDR2 reads FQNEAQ. CDR3 amino acids: CASSLVLAGDGYTF. In DNA form, the CDR3 reads TGTGCCAGCAGCTTAGTACTCGCGGGAGATGGCTACACCTTC.

This rearrangement joins TRBV2 to TRBJ1-4; D is possibly TRBD1 (6 bases). Trimming removed 5 bases at V and 2 bases at J, with 12 bases between. Germline assignment: CDR1 SNHLY and CDR2 FYNNEI. The CDR3 sequence is 15 residues long. The CDR3 sequence: CASSMTGGTNEKLFF. CDR3 nucleotides: TGTGCCAGCAGTATGACAGGCGGCACTAATGAAAAACTGTTTTTT.

The chain uses TRBV19 and TRBJ2-5, with 8 bases matching TRBD1. CDR3 length: 13 residues. Looked up from germline, CDR1 is LNHDA and CDR2 is SQIVND (reference sequence). After removal of 3 bases from V and 3 bases from J, the junction contained 0 bases not matched to a gene. Here the CDR3 DNA reads TGTGCCAGTAGTATGACAGGGGAAGAGACCCAGTACTTC. Translating it yields CASSMTGEETQYF.

The chain uses TRBV6-4 and TRBJ2-7; D remains unclear. Germline V lookup: CDR1 MRHNA, CDR2 SNTAGT. CDR3 size: 16 residues. Deletions cut 0 bases from V and 1 base from J, with 13 bases between. CDR3 amino acids: CASSDSVGSLSYEQYF. In nucleotides, the CDR3 is TGTGCCAGCAGTGACTCTGTAGGGTCCTTATCCTACGAGCAGTACTTC.

This chain uses TRBV7-3 with TRBJ2-3, with 8 positions matching TRBD2. CDR3 length: 15 residues. In germline, CDR1 is SGHTA, CDR2 FQGTGA. The junction had 2 bases not matched to a gene; V was cut back by 3 bases and J by 0 bases. In nucleotides, the CDR3 is TGTGCCAGCAGCTTCGCGGGGGGAAGCACAGATACGCAGTATTTT. This codes for CASSFAGGSTDTQYF.

This clone appeared once. This chain joins TRBV19 and TRBJ1-1; TRBD1 is a possible D gene (6 bases). Germline V gives CDR1 LNHDA, CDR2 SQIVND (reference sequence). The CDR3 has 13 amino acids. V lost 7 bases to trimming and J lost 11 bases, with 20 bases between them. This chain's CDR3 is CASTRDGERGAFF. The CDR3 DNA reads TGTGCCAGTACCCGGGACGGGGAGAGGGGGGCTTTCTTT.

This clone was found a few times. The chain uses TRBV19 and TRBJ1-2; D is undetermined. From germline, CDR1 is LNHDA and CDR2 SQIVND (reference sequence). This CDR3 spans 15 amino acids. V lost 5 bases and J 6 bases, leaving 19 bases between the germline ends. Here the CDR3 reads CASSVSGRSPNGYTF. The CDR3 DNA sequence: TGTGCCAGTAGTGTCAGTGGTCGCAGTCCCAATGGCTACACCTTC.

For this clone: A junction boundary mismatches the germline segment, possibly from a read error. V is TRBV7-9 and J is TRBJ2-7, with 8 nucleotides matching TRBD2. This CDR3 is built from 15 residues. The germline CDR1 and CDR2 sequences are SEHNR and FQNEAQ (reference sequence). The CDR3: CASGLGGLAGDEQYF. The CDR3, as DNA: TGTGCCAGCGGCTTAGGAGGCCTAGCGGGTGACGAGCAGTACTTC.

The chain joins TRBV11-2 to TRBJ2-5; possibly TRBD1 for D (6 bases). Looked up from germline, CDR1 is SGHAT and CDR2 is FQNNGV. CDR3 length equals 15 residues. V was trimmed by 3 bases and J by 5 bases, leaving 16 bases between them. The CDR3 DNA sequence: TGTGCCAGCAGCTTCGGTCAGGGGCTGGGGGAGACCCAGTACTTC. Residues: CASSFGQGLGETQYF.

CDR3 coding DNA: TGTGCCAGCGGCCGACAGGGGGCTGAGGATGAGCAGTTCTTC. Its protein is CASGRQGAEDEQFF. The chain couples TRBV27 to TRBJ2-1, with 10 nucleotides matching TRBD1. Germline trimming cut 8 bases from V and 8 bases from J; bases unmatched to any gene: 9. CDR3 length equals 14 residues. Germline V gene sequence: CDR1 MNHEY, CDR2 SMNVEV (reference sequence).

The chain combines TRBV7-6 with TRBJ2-5; D is unclear. Trimming pared 5 bases from V and 5 bases from J, leaving 18 bases between. The V gene's germline CDR1 is SGHVS and CDR2 FNYEAQ. CDR3 length: 15 residues. The CDR3 DNA sequence: TGTGCCAGCAGCGAAGGCTATACGGGCCGGGAGACCCAGTACTTC. Translating gives CASSEGYTGRETQYF.

V gene TRBV6-6 combines with J gene TRBJ1-4, with D unclear. CDR1 is MNHNY, CDR2 SVGAGI, per germline (reference sequence). The V gene lost 5 bases and the J gene lost 8 bases, with 15 bases spanning the gap. The CDR3 loop spans 14 amino acids. The CDR3 region has the DNA TGTGCCAGCAGTACCGTCGGAGGGAACGAAAAACTGTTTTTT. Translating gives CASSTVGGNEKLFF.

This clone is labeled as medium-sized (0.01 to 0.1%). V and J are TRBV4-3 and TRBJ2-6; D may match TRBD1 or TRBD2 (5 bases each). Looked up from germline, CDR1 is LGHNA and CDR2 is YSLEER. V was cut by 4 bases and J by 3 bases, with 13 bases left in between. The CDR3 contains 16 residues. CDR3: CASSPYEGSGANVLTF. The DNA for the CDR3 is TGCGCCAGCAGCCCTTACGAGGGGAGTGGGGCCAACGTCCTGACTTTC.

There are a few counts of this clone. Other nucleotide sequences from this sample produce the same CDR3. This CDR3 reads CAWSPDSNQPQHF. The CDR3 region has the DNA TGTGCCTGGAGCCCAGACAGCAATCAGCCCCAGCATTTT. V and J are TRBV30 and TRBJ1-5; no clear D gene. This CDR3 has 13 residues. Trimming cost V 3 bases and J 1 base, with 7 bases left between them. Germline loops: CDR1 GTSNPN, CDR2 SVGIG (reference sequence).

The chain employs TRBV29-1 and TRBJ2-7, with TRBD1 matching over 10 bases. The CDR3 is 15 residues long. Per germline, CDR1 SQVTM and CDR2 ANQGSEA. V shed 6 bases, J shed 7 bases, and the junction held 15 bases outside the gene matches. Here the CDR3 reads CSVTRGTGESGEQYF. CDR3 coding DNA: TGCAGCGTCACCCGCGGGACAGGGGAATCGGGGGAGCAGTACTTC.